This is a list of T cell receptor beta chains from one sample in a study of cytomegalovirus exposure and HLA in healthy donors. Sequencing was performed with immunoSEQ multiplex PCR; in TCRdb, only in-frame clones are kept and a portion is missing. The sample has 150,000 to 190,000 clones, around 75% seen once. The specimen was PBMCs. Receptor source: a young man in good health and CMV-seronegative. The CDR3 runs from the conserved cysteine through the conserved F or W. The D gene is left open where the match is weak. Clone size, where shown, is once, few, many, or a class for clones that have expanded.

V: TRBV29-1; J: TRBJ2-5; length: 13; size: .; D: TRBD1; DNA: TGCAGCGAGGGACAGGGCCCCGGAGAGACCCAGTACTTC; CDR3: CSEGQGPGETQYF
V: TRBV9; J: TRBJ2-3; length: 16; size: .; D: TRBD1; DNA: TGTGCCAGCAGTCTAATCAGGGGGCAAGGGACAGATACGCAGTATTTT; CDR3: CASSLIRGQGTDTQYF
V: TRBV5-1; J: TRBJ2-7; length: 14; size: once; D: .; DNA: TGCGCCAGCAGCTTGGGGCGGGTCTCCTACGAGCAGTACTTC; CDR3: CASSLGRVSYEQYF
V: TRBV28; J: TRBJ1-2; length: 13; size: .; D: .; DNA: TGTGCCAGCAGACCCACCACTTACTATGGCTACACCTTC; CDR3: CASRPTTYYGYTF
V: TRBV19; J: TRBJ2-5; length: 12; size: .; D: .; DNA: TGTGCCAGTGGGGGCTTATGGGAGACCCAGTACTTC; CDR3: CASGGLWETQYF
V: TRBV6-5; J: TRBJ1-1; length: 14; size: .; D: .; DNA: TGTGCCAGCAGTTACTCAGAGGGGGAAGGTGAAGCTTTCTTT; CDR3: CASSYSEGEGEAFF
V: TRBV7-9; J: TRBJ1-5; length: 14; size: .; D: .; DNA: TGTGCCAGCAGCCGTACAGGGTCCAATCAGCCCCAGCATTTT; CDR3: CASSRTGSNQPQHF
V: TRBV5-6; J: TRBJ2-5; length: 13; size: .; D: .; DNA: TGTGCCAGCAGCCTCTTGTACCAAGAGACCCAGTACTTC; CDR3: CASSLLYQETQYF
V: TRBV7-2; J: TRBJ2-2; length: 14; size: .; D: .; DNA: TGTGCCAGCAGCTTAGAACTTTTGACCGGGGAGCTGTTTTTT; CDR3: CASSLELLTGELFF
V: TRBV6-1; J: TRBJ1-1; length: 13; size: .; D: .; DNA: TGTGCCAGCCTTAGGTGGAGGGACACTGAAGCTTTCTTT; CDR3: CASLRWRDTEAFF
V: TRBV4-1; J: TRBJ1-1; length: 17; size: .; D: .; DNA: TGCGCCAGCAGCCAAGGGGGGGGGAGATTAGGGCACACTGAAGCTTTCTTT; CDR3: CASSQGGGRLGHTEAFF
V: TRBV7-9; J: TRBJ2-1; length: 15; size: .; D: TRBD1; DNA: TGTGCCAGCAGCTTAGGTGACAGGGGAGACAATGAGCAGTTCTTC; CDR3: CASSLGDRGDNEQFF
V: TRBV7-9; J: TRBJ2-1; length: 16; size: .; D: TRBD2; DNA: TGTTCCAGCAGCCCCTCCGGACTAGCGGGAGTTGGTGAGCAGTTCTTC; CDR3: CSSSPSGLAGVGEQFF
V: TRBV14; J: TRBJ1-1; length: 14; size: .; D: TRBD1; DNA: TGTGCCAGCAGCCAAGGACAGGGGTACACTGAAGCTTTCTTT; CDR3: CASSQGQGYTEAFF
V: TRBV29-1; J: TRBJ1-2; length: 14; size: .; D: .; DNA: TGCAGCGTCCCCGCCCGCGGACATCAGACCGGCTACACCTTC; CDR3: CSVPARGHQTGYTF
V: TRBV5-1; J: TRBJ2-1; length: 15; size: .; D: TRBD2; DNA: TGCGCCAGCAGCTTGGAATCAGGGACTAGAGGTGAGCAGTTCTTC; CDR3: CASSLESGTRGEQFF
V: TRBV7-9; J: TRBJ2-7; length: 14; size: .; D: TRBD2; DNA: TGTGCCAGCAGCTTGTATAGCGGGACCTACGAGCAGTACTTC; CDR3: CASSLYSGTYEQYF
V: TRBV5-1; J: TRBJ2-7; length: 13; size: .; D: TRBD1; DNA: TGCGCCAGCAGCACTGACAGGGGGGACGAGCAGTACTTC; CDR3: CASSTDRGDEQYF
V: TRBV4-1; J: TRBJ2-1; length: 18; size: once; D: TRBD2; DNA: TGCGCCAGCAGCCAGAGATCTAGCGGTCTAGACACCTACAATGAGCAGTTCTTC; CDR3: CASSQRSSGLDTYNEQFF
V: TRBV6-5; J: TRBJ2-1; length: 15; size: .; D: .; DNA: TGTGCCAGCAGTCCCCGGCCCGGGACCTACAATGAGCAGTTCTTC; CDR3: CASSPRPGTYNEQFF
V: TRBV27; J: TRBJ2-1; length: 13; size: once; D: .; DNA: TGTGCCAGCAGTTTGGAATGGGGCTATGAGCAGTTCTTC; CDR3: CASSLEWGYEQFF
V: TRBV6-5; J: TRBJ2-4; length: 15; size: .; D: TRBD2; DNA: TGTGCCAGCAGACCACTAGCGGGAGGGTCGGACATTCAGTACTTC; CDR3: CASRPLAGGSDIQYF
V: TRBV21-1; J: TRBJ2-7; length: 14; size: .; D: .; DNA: TGTGCCAGCAGCGGCCGGGACTTAACCTACGAGCAGTACTTC; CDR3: CASSGRDLTYEQYF
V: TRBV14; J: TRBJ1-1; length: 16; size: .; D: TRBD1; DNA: TGTGCCAGCAGCCAAAGACCCGGGACAGCGAACACTGAAGCTTTCTTT; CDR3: CASSQRPGTANTEAFF
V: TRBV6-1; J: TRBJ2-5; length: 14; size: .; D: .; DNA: TGTGCCAGCAGCCCTCCCGGGAACCGGGAGACCCAGTACTTC; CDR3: CASSPPGNRETQYF
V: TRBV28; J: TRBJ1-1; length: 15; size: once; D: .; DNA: TGTGCCAGCAGTTCAACAGGGATCGGTGACACTGAAGCTTTCTTT; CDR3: CASSSTGIGDTEAFF
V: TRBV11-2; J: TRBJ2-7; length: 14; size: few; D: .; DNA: TGTGCCAGCAGCTGGGACTCGGTGGGTTACGAGCAGTACTTC; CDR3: CASSWDSVGYEQYF
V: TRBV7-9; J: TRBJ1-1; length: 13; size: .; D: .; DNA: TGTGCCAGCAGCCGAGACGAGGACACTGAAGCTTTCTTT; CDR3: CASSRDEDTEAFF
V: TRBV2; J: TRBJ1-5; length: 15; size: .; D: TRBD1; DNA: TGTGCCAGCAGTGGACGACAGGGGGCTAATCAGCCCCAGCATTTT; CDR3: CASSGRQGANQPQHF
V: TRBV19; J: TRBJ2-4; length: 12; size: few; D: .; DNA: TGTGCCAGTAGTATGCCCCCGGGCATTCAGTACTTC; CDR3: CASSMPPGIQYF
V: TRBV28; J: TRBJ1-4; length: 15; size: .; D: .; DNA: TGTGCCAGCAGTTCGCACGACCAACTAATGAGGAAACTGTTTTTT; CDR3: CASSSHDQLMRKLFF
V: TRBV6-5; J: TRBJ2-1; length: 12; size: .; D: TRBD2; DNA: TGTGCCGCGGGGGCGGGAGGGCCGGTGCAGTTCTTC; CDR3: CAAGAGGPVQFF
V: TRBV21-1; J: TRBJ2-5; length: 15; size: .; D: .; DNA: TGTGCCAGGGCAGGACTAGCGGGAGTACAGGAGACCCAGTACTTC; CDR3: CARAGLAGVQETQYF
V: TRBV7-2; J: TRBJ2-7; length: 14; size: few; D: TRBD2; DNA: TGTGCCAGCAGCTTCGGGCGGGAGGGCTACGAGCAGTACTTC; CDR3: CASSFGREGYEQYF
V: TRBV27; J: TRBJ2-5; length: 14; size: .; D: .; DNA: TGTGCCAGCAGTTCCGACACTTACCAAGAGACCCAGTACTTC; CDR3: CASSSDTYQETQYF
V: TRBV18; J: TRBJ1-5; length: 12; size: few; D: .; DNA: TGTGCCAGCTCACTCGAGAACCAGCCCCAGCATTTT; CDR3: CASSLENQPQHF
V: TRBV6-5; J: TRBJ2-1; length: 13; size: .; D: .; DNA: TGTGCCAGCAGTCCCCAGGGGAAGTATGAGCAGTTCTTC; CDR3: CASSPQGKYEQFF
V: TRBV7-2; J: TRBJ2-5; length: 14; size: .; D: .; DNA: TGTGCCAGCAGCCGGGGATACGACGGAGAGACCCAGTACTTC; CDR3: CASSRGYDGETQYF
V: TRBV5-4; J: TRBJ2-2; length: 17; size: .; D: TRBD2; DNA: TGTGCCAGCAGCCCGGTTCTGCTAGCGGGAGTCGGCGGGGAGCTGTTTTTT; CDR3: CASSPVLLAGVGGELFF
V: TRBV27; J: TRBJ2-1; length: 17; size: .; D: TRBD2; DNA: TGTGCCAGCAAATTGCGGACTAGCGGGAGGGCCAACAATGAGCAGTTCTTC; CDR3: CASKLRTSGRANNEQFF
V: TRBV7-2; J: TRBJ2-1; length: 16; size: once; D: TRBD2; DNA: TGTGCCAGCAGCCAGCAAGGGGCGGGAGGATACAATGAGCAGTTCTTC; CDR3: CASSQQGAGGYNEQFF
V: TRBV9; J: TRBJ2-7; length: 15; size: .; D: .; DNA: TGTGCCAGCAGCGTAGGGGGCGGGGTAACCTACGAGCAGTACTTC; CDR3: CASSVGGGVTYEQYF
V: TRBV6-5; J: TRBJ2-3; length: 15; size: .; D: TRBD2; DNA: TGTGCCAGCAGTCCCGTAGCGGGATTGACAGATACGCAGTATTTT; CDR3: CASSPVAGLTDTQYF
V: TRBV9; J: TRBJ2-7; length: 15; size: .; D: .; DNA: TGTGCCAGCAGCGTAGAGGCGGGGCCGACCTACGAGCAGTACTTC; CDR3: CASSVEAGPTYEQYF
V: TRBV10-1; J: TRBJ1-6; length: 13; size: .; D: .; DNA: TGCACCACTCCTCGGACAGATAATTCACCCCTCCACTTT; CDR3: CTTPRTDNSPLHF
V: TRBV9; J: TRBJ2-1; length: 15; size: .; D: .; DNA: TGTGCCAGCAGCCCCTCGGGGACTTCTAACAATGAGCAGTTCTTC; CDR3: CASSPSGTSNNEQFF
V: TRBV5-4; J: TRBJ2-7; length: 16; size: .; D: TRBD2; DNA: TGTGCCAGCAGCTTGGCCACCCTAGCGGGAGGGGGCGAGCAGTACTTC; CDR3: CASSLATLAGGGEQYF
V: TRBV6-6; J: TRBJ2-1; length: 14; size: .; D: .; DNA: TGTGCCAGCAGTTACCTTTTGTCCTCCGATGAGCAGTTCTTC; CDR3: CASSYLLSSDEQFF
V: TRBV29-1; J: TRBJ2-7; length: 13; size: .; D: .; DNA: TGCAGCGTGGAAACAGGGCGGTTGCACGAGCAGTACTTC; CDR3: CSVETGRLHEQYF
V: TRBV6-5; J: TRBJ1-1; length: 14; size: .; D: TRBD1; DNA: TGTGCCAGCAGTTCCCGGACAGGAGACACTGAAGCTTTCTTT; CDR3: CASSSRTGDTEAFF
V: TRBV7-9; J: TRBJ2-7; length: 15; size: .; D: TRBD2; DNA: TGTGCCAGCAGCTTTTCTAGCGGGAGGGCCGACGAGCAGTACTTC; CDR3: CASSFSSGRADEQYF